Listed below are T cell receptor beta chains from one sample, sequenced in a study of blood T cell repertoires in COVID-19. Assay used: immunoSEQ multiplex PCR; TCRdb lists only in-frame clones, some missing. Counted here are fewer than 350,000 clones, more than 75% occurring once; the ten biggest clones make up over 2%. The sequencing input was PBMCs or T cells enriched from blood (not recorded which). The receptors here all came from a middle-aged woman with acute COVID-19. Each CDR3 is given with its conserved first and last residue. Each record gives: D gene, V gene, J gene, clone size, CDR3 DNA, CDR3 protein. The D gene is left open where the match is weak. The size field is filled for only some rows; it gives once, few, many or a size class.

NA	TRBV5-1	TRBJ2-2	few	TGCGCCAGCAGCTTGGGGAAGGGAGGAACCGGGGAGCTGTTTTTT	CASSLGKGGTGELFF
TRBD2	TRBV28	TRBJ2-1	NA	TGTGCCAGCAGCGAGCCGCTACTAGCGGCGCAGTTCTTC	CASSEPLLAAQFF
TRBD2	TRBV15	TRBJ2-1	many	TGTGCCACCAGCAAATTCCTAGCGGGGGGGATCGATGAGCAGTTCTTC	CATSKFLAGGIDEQFF
TRBD2	TRBV4-1	TRBJ2-5	NA	TGCGCCAGCAGCCACCGGTCCGGGACTAGACAAGAGACCCAGTACTTC	CASSHRSGTRQETQYF
NA	TRBV6-4	TRBJ2-1	once	TGTGCCAGCAGGGCAGGGGTTGGGAATGAGCAGTTCTTC	CASRAGVGNEQFF
TRBD2	TRBV11-2	TRBJ2-1	NA	TGTGCCAGCAGCTTTCGGTCTAGCGGGACTGGTGAGCAGTTCTTC	CASSFRSSGTGEQFF
TRBD2	TRBV7-9	TRBJ2-5	NA	TGTGCCAGCAGCACTAGCGGGGGGGCAATCCGAGAGACCCAGTACTTC	CASSTSGGAIRETQYF
NA	TRBV5-4	TRBJ1-1	NA	TGTGCCAGCAGCTTGGTGGCAGGGAACACTGAAGCTTTCTTT	CASSLVAGNTEAFF
TRBD2	TRBV15	TRBJ2-4	few	TGTGCCACCAGCAGAGGGATACTAGCGTCCGAAGCCAAAAACATTCAGTACTTC	CATSRGILASEAKNIQYF
NA	TRBV18	TRBJ1-2	few	TGTGCCACCCTCGGCGGGGGGCGTAATGGCTACACCTTC	CATLGGGRNGYTF
TRBD1	TRBV7-9	TRBJ2-3	many	TGTGCCAGCAGCCCATCCCCGGGACAGTCCACAGATACGCAGTATTTT	CASSPSPGQSTDTQYF
NA	TRBV2	TRBJ1-2	NA	TGTGCCAGCAGACTGGACAGCGACTATGGCTACACCTTC	CASRLDSDYGYTF
NA	TRBV5-4	TRBJ2-1	NA	TGTGCCAGCAGCTTGATGAGGGCCCCCAATGAGCAGTTCTTC	CASSLMRAPNEQFF
NA	TRBV19	TRBJ1-1	once	TGTGCCAGTAGTATTTCCGGGGGGGTGAACACTGAAGCTTTCTTT	CASSISGGVNTEAFF
TRBD2	TRBV18	TRBJ2-1	NA	TGTGCCAGCTCCCGAAGACTAGCGGGAGATAGGAATGAGCAGTTCTTC	CASSRRLAGDRNEQFF
NA	TRBV19	TRBJ1-3	once	TGTGCCAGTAGTATATGGGGCGGGGGTGCTGGAAACACCATATATTTT	CASSIWGGGAGNTIYF
NA	TRBV27	TRBJ2-5	NA	TGTGCCAGCAGCCAACGATCCGGAGAGACCCAGTACTTC	CASSQRSGETQYF